These 12 T cell receptor beta chains were sequenced from one sample in a study of blood T cell repertoires in COVID-19. TCRdb's copy holds only in-frame clones and misses some; the assay was immunoSEQ multiplex PCR. This sample has approximately 100,000 clones, with roughly nine tenths found just once. Input material: peripheral blood. The receptors stem from a man aged 70-80 years with acute or convalescent COVID-19.

V gene TRBV5-4 combines with J gene TRBJ2-7, with 7 bases matching TRBD2. Trimming at V came to 4 bases and at J to 5 bases, leaving 9 bases not matched to a gene. The CDR3 loop spans 14 amino acids. Per germline, CDR1 SGHNT and CDR2 YYREEE (reference sequence). CDR3 amino acids: CASSPPGREDEQYF. CDR3 DNA: TGTGCCAGCAGCCCCCCGGGACGGGAGGACGAGCAGTACTTC.

This clone was detected only once. The chain joins TRBV2 to TRBJ2-7; 10 bases map to TRBD2. The trim removed 6 bases at V and 2 bases at J, leaving 10 bases unmatched. The germline gives CDR1 SNHLY, CDR2 FYNNEI. The CDR3 length is 16 residues. CDR3 protein: CASSEPLAGDTYEQYF. CDR3 nucleotides: TGTGCCAGCAGCGAACCTCTAGCGGGGGATACCTACGAGCAGTACTTC.

V usage is TRBV7-8 and J usage is TRBJ1-4, with D possibly TRBD1 on 5 matching bases. V was trimmed by 5 bases and J by 10 bases, leaving 14 bases between them. The CDR3 contains 13 residues. Germline assignment: CDR1 SGHVS and CDR2 FQNEAQ. The CDR3 sequence is CASSMERGGKLFF. CDR3 bases: TGTGCCAGCAGCATGGAGCGGGGGGGAAAACTGTTTTTT.

The genes are TRBV6-5 and TRBJ1-2; 8 bases line up with TRBD1. The CDR3 has 13 residues. CDR1 and CDR2 (germline): MNHEY, SVGAGI. V shed 7 bases and J 5 bases; nucleotides not matched to a gene: 6. CDR3: CASKQGVTYGYTF. In DNA, the CDR3 is TGTGCCAGCAAACAGGGGGTTACGTATGGCTACACCTTC.

J is TRBJ1-6 and V is TRBV5-1; tentative D call: TRBD1 (6 bases). Trimming stripped 0 bases from V and 7 bases from J, with 14 bases between. CDR3 size: 16 residues. Germline values: CDR1 SGHRS, CDR2 YFSETQ. As DNA, the CDR3 is TGCGCCAGCAGCTTGGGGGGGCGCATAGAAAATTCACCCCTCCACTTT. It encodes CASSLGGRIENSPLHF.

The V gene is TRBV7-3, the J gene TRBJ1-2, with TRBD1 as a possible D gene (5 bases). Looked up from germline, CDR1 is SGHTA and CDR2 is FQGTGA. This CDR3 is 14 amino acids long. With 4 bases removed from V and 8 bases from J, the gap between germline ends came to 17 bases. CDR3: CASSSQEGLGGYTF. In DNA form, the CDR3 reads TGTGCCAGCAGCTCACAGGAGGGGCTGGGCGGCTACACCTTC. Drawing the rest from reference TRBV7-3 and TRBJ1-2, the complete variable domain is GAGVSQTPSNKVTEKGKYVELRCDPISGHTALYWYRQSLGQGPEFLIYFQGTGAADDSGLPNDRFFAVRPEGSVSTLKIQRTERGDSAVYLCASSSQEGLGGYTFGSGTRLTVV.

The V call is TRBV5-1, the J call TRBJ2-1; D is possibly TRBD2 (5 bases). V gave up 1 base and J gave up 6 bases, with 17 bases separating them. Germline V CDR1 and CDR2: SGHRS, YFSETQ. The CDR3 covers 16 residues. The CDR3 region is CASSLSRLINPNEQFF. CDR3 DNA sequence: TGCGCCAGCAGCTTGTCCCGACTAATAAACCCCAATGAGCAGTTCTTC.

This clone has a single count. The same CDR3 is also encoded by other DNA sequences in this sample. This sequence joins TRBV20-1 and TRBJ2-5; 8 nucleotides agree with TRBD1. This CDR3 comprises 11 residues. Trimming removed 6 bases from V and 5 bases from J; junction bases left unmatched: 2. The germline gives CDR1 DFQATT, CDR2 SNEGSKA (reference sequence). The CDR3 nucleotides read TGCAGTGCGGACAGGGCGGAGACCCAGTACTTC. Its protein product is CSADRAETQYF.

V usage is TRBV18 and J usage is TRBJ1-4, with TRBD1 identical over 8 bases. The CDR3 loop spans 14 amino acids. The germline CDR1 and CDR2 sequences are KGHSH and LQKENI. The V segment lost 2 bases and the J segment 7 bases; nucleotides outside the gene matches: 3. The CDR3 region has the DNA TGTGCCAGCTCACCAGGTGGACAGGGTGAAAAACTGTTTTTT. This codes for CASSPGGQGEKLFF.

This chain links TRBV28 with TRBJ2-3; 8 positions agree with TRBD1. CDR3 length: 13 amino acids. V trimming: 11 bases; J trimming: 2 bases; junction bases outside the gene matches: 6. CDR1 and CDR2 (germline): MDHEN, SYDVKM. Here the CDR3 DNA reads TGTGCCCAAAGGGGACAGGTCACAGATACGCAGTATTTT. Translating it yields CAQRGQVTDTQYF.

This clone appeared a single time. The rearrangement joins TRBV5-1 to TRBJ1-4, with D maybe TRBD1 (6 bases). Trimming shortened V by 0 bases and J by 2 bases, and 8 bases separated the two germline ends. The CDR3 contains 15 residues. Looked up from germline, CDR1 is SGHRS and CDR2 is YFSETQ. The DNA of the CDR3 is TGCGCCAGCAGCTTGGCAGGGGATACTAATGAAAAACTGTTTTTT. Protein: CASSLAGDTNEKLFF.

The chain employs TRBV5-4 and TRBJ1-1; no clear D. The CDR3 runs to 14 residues. V was shortened by 6 bases and J by 5 bases, with 17 bases between the two germline ends. In germline, CDR1 is SGHNT, CDR2 YYREEE (reference sequence). CDR3 bases: TGTGCCAGCATCCCGTCCGGTGGGAGGACTGAAGCTTTCTTT. Encoded protein: CASIPSGGRTEAFF.